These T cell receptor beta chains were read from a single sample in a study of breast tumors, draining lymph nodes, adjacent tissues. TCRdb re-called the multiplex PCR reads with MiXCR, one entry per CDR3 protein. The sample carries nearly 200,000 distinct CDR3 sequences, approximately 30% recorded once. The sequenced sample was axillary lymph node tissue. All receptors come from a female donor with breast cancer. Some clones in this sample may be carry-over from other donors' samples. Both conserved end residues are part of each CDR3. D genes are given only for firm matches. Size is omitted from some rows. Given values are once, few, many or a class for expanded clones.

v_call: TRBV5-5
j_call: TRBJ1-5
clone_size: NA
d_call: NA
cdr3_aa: CASSLDRQGNQPQHF
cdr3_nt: TGTGCCAGCAGCTTAGATCGACAGGGCAATCAGCCCCAGCATTTT

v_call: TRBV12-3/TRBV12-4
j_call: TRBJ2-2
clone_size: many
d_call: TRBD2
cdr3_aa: CASSLAQRGGFGELFF
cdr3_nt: TGTGCCAGCAGTTTAGCGCAGCGGGGGGGCTTCGGGGAGCTGTTTTTT

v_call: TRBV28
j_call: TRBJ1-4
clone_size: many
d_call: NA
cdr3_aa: CASSPGDTNEKLFF
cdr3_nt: TGTGCCAGCAGCCCGGGGGACACTAATGAAAAACTGTTTTTT

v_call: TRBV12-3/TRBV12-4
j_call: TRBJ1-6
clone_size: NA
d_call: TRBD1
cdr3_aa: CAGSFETGTGSPLHF
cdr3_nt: TGTGCCGGCAGTTTCGAGACAGGGACCGGTTCACCCCTCCACTTT

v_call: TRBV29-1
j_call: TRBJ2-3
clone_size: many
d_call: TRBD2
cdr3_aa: CSVLFYLSGRESTDTQYF
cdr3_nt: TGCAGCGTCCTCTTTTACCTAAGCGGGAGGGAGAGCACAGATACGCAGTATTTT

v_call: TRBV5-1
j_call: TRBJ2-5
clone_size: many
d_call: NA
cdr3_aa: CASSLGRTRARETQYF
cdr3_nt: TGCGCCAGCAGCTTGGGTCGGACGAGGGCGCGCGAGACCCAGTACTTC

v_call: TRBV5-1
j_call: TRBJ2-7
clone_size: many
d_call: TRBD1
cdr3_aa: CASSMTGNEQYF
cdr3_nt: TGCGCCAGCAGCATGACAGGGAACGAGCAGTACTTC

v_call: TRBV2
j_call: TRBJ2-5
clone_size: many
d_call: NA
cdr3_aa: CASGTEETQYF
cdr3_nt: TGTGCCAGCGGGACGGAAGAGACCCAGTACTTC

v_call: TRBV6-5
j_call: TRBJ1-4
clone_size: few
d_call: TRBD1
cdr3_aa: CASSYSFLGQGGSTNEKLFF
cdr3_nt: TGTGCCAGCAGTTACTCGTTCTTGGGACAGGGAGGGTCAACTAATGAAAAACTGTTTTTT

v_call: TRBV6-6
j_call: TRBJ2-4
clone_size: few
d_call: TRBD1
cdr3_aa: CASQRGLTPGENIQYF
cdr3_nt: TGTGCCAGCCAAAGGGGGCTGACCCCCGGCGAAAACATTCAGTACTTC

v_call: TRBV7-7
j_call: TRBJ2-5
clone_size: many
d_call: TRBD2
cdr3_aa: CASSRSGGGETQYF
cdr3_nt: TGTGCTAGCAGCAGAAGCGGGGGGGGGGAGACCCAGTACTTC

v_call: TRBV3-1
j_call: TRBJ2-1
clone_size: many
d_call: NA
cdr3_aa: CASSQGDNEQFF
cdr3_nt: TGTGCCAGCAGCCAAGGAGACAATGAGCAGTTCTTC

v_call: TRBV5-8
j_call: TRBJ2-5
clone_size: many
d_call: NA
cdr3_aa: CASSLTGVETQYF
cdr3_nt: TGTGCCAGCAGCTTGACAGGAGTAGAGACCCAGTACTTC

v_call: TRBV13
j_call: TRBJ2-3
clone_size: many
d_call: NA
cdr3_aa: CASSSRDFTDTQYF
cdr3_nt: TGTGCCAGCAGCTCTCGGGACTTCACAGATACGCAGTATTTT

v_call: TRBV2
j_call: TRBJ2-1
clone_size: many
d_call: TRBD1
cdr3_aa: CASISSGTGYNEQFF
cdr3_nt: TGTGCCAGCATTAGCTCCGGGACAGGGTACAATGAGCAGTTCTTC

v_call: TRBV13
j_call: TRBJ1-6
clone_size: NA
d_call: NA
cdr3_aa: CASSLRGETHNSPLHF
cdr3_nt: TGTGCCAGCAGCCTCCGGGGGGAGACTCATAATTCACCCCTCCACTTT

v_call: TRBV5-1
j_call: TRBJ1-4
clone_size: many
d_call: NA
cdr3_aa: CASSLTGSVELFF
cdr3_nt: TGCGCCAGCAGCTTGACAGGGTCCGTAGAACTGTTTTTT

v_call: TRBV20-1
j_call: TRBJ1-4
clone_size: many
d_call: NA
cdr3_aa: CSAPPPPGTANEKLFF
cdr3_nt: TGCAGTGCTCCTCCTCCTCCTGGGACCGCTAATGAAAAACTGTTTTTT

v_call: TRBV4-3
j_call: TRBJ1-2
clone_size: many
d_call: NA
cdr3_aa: CASSQSGAEGYTF
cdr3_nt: TGCGCCAGCAGCCAAAGTGGGGCGGAAGGCTACACCTTC

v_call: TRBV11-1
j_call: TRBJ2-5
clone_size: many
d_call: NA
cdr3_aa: CASSLRQGLYQETQYF
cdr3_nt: TGTGCCAGCAGCTTACGCCAGGGGCTGTACCAAGAGACCCAGTACTTC

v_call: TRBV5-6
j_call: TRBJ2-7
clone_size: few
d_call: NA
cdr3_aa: CASSSLRAPSYEQYF
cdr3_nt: TGTGCCAGCAGTTCACTCCGGGCACCGTCCTACGAGCAGTACTTC

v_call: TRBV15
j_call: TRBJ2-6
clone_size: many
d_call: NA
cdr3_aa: CATSRPGRAGANVLTF
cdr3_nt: TGTGCCACCAGCAGACCCGGCAGGGCTGGGGCCAACGTCCTGACTTTC

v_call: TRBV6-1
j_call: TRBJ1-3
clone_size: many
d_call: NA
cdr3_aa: CASTGARSGNTIYF
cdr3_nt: TGTGCCAGCACGGGGGCCCGCTCTGGAAACACCATATATTTT

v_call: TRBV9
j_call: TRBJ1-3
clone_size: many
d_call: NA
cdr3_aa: CASSGGNSGNTIYF
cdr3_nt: TGTGCCAGCAGCGGAGGGAACTCTGGAAACACCATATATTTT

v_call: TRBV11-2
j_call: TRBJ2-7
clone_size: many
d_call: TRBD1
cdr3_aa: CASSFLRGRSYEQYF
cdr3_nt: TGTGCCAGCAGCTTCCTCAGGGGGAGATCGTACGAGCAGTACTTC

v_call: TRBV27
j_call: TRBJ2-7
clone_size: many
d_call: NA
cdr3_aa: CASSWGGHEQYF
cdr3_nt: TGTGCCAGCAGTTGGGGAGGCCACGAGCAGTACTTC

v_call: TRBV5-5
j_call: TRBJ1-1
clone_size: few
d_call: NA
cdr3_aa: CASSLAVTNTEAFF
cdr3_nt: TGTGCCAGCAGCTTGGCCGTCACAAACACTGAAGCTTTCTTT

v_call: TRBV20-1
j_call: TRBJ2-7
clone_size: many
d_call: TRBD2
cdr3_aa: CSAIRAGGTYEQYF
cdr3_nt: TGCAGTGCAATCAGAGCGGGAGGGACTTACGAGCAGTACTTC